This T cell receptor beta chain originates from a study of control samples from healthy donors and cancer patients. The germline V gene has CDR1 SGHKS and CDR2 YYEKEE (reference sequence). The CDR3 has 17 amino acids. V lost 1 base and J lost 4; bases outside the gene matches: 8. The method was immunoSEQ multiplex PCR; TCRdb's version includes in-frame clones alone and lacks a portion of them. The data show about 140,000 clones, about 89% seen once. The origin of this receptor is a man younger than 30 in good health. The source material was blood. J is TRBJ2-1 and V is TRBV5-5; 10 bases match TRBD2. As DNA, the CDR3 is TGTGCCAGCAGCTTGCTGGGTAGCGGGGGGCTGTACAATGAGCAGTTCTTC. Residues: CASSLLGSGGLYNEQFF.